This is a list of T cell receptor beta chains from one sample in a study of OX40 agonist ivuxolimab in advanced cancers. Sequenced by immunoSEQ multiplex PCR; TCRdb stores in-frame clones only, minus some. Counted here are about 57,000 clones, approximately 92% occurring once; the ten biggest clones make up approximately 23%. The material sequenced was CD4+ or CD8+ T cells sorted from blood, taken in a trial of the OX40 agonist ivuxolimab. Receptors were obtained from an adult with an advanced solid tumor such as melanoma, head and neck, liver or kidney cancer. CDR3s include the opening cysteine and the closing phenylalanine or tryptophan. D genes are given only for firm matches. Size is stated for part of the rows, as once, few or many counts, or as a class when the clone is expanded.

size: once
D: -
V: TRBV9
J: TRBJ2-7
CDR3: CASSVSSGYEQYF
DNA: TGTGCCAGCAGCGTAAGCAGCGGCTACGAGCAGTACTTC

size: -
D: TRBD2
V: TRBV30
J: TRBJ2-1
CDR3: CAWSGFLASSGFNNEQFF
DNA: TGTGCCTGGAGTGGGTTCTTAGCGTCTAGCGGTTTCAACAATGAGCAGTTCTTC

size: -
D: -
V: TRBV15
J: TRBJ1-5
CDR3: CATSRKVDQPQHF
DNA: TGTGCCACCAGCCGTAAAGTAGATCAGCCCCAGCATTTT

size: -
D: -
V: TRBV7-7
J: TRBJ2-7
CDR3: CASSEAMGVHEQYF
DNA: TGTGCCAGCAGCGAAGCCATGGGGGTCCACGAGCAGTACTTC

size: -
D: -
V: TRBV9
J: TRBJ2-7
CDR3: CASSETPGQSYEQYF
DNA: TGTGCCAGCAGCGAGACTCCGGGACAATCCTACGAGCAGTACTTC

size: -
D: -
V: TRBV28
J: TRBJ2-4
CDR3: CASSPIAKNIQYF
DNA: TGTGCCAGCAGTCCAATAGCCAAAAACATTCAGTACTTC

size: -
D: TRBD1
V: TRBV4-3
J: TRBJ2-7
CDR3: CASSPASGGQGAYEQYF
DNA: TGCGCCAGCAGCCCCGCCTCGGGGGGACAGGGGGCATACGAGCAGTACTTC

size: -
D: -
V: TRBV6-6
J: TRBJ2-2
CDR3: CASSRIQGNTGELFF
DNA: TGTGCCAGCAGCCGGATACAGGGGAACACCGGGGAGCTGTTTTTT

size: -
D: -
V: TRBV6-1
J: TRBJ2-1
CDR3: CASSEAGVPYNEQFF
DNA: TGTGCCAGCAGTGAAGCAGGGGTTCCCTACAATGAGCAGTTCTTC

size: -
D: TRBD2
V: TRBV5-5
J: TRBJ2-3
CDR3: CASSIGLAGSTDTQYF
DNA: TGTGCCAGCAGCATTGGACTAGCGGGCTCCACAGATACGCAGTATTTT

size: -
D: TRBD1
V: TRBV4-3
J: TRBJ1-6
CDR3: CASSRDRANSPLHF
DNA: TGCGCCAGCAGCCGAGACAGGGCTAATTCACCCCTCCACTTT

size: once
D: -
V: TRBV30
J: TRBJ2-7
CDR3: CAWGQSSYEQYF
DNA: TGTGCCTGGGGGCAGAGCTCCTACGAGCAGTACTTC

size: -
D: TRBD1
V: TRBV5-8
J: TRBJ2-5
CDR3: CASSSAGTEYQETQYF
DNA: TGTGCCAGCAGCTCCGCCGGGACAGAGTACCAAGAGACCCAGTACTTC

size: -
D: -
V: TRBV4-3
J: TRBJ1-1
CDR3: CASSQDRGSGAFF
DNA: TGCGCCAGCAGCCAAGATAGGGGCTCCGGTGCTTTCTTT

size: medium-sized
D: -
V: TRBV2
J: TRBJ1-2
CDR3: CARHSGNGYTF
DNA: TGTGCCAGACATAGTGGGAATGGCTACACCTTC

size: -
D: TRBD1
V: TRBV7-9
J: TRBJ1-2
CDR3: CASSLVQGADYGYTF
DNA: TGTGCCAGCAGCTTAGTTCAGGGGGCGGACTATGGCTACACCTTC

size: -
D: -
V: TRBV28
J: TRBJ2-7
CDR3: CASSPTGRPYEQYF
DNA: TGTGCCAGCAGCCCCACGGGCCGACCCTACGAGCAGTACTTC

size: -
D: TRBD2
V: TRBV7-8
J: TRBJ2-1
CDR3: CASSFGLVQYEQFF
DNA: TGTGCCAGCAGCTTCGGACTAGTTCAATATGAGCAGTTCTTC

size: -
D: TRBD2
V: TRBV27
J: TRBJ2-1
CDR3: CASSLLAGDSNEQFF
DNA: TGTGCCAGCAGTTTGCTAGCGGGAGACTCTAATGAGCAGTTCTTC

size: once
D: -
V: TRBV9
J: TRBJ2-3
CDR3: CASSVGGGDTQYF
DNA: TGTGCCAGCAGCGTCGGAGGAGGAGATACGCAGTATTTT

size: -
D: TRBD1
V: TRBV27
J: TRBJ1-3
CDR3: CASSSGQGYSGNTIYF
DNA: TGTGCCAGCAGTTCCGGACAGGGCTACTCTGGAAACACCATATATTTT

size: -
D: -
V: TRBV6-5
J: TRBJ2-7
CDR3: CASSYSAEQSYEQYF
DNA: TGTGCCAGCAGTTACTCGGCGGAACAAAGCTACGAGCAGTACTTC

size: -
D: -
V: TRBV9
J: TRBJ2-5
CDR3: CASSVSSSPETQYF
DNA: TGTGCCAGCAGCGTCAGTAGTAGCCCAGAGACCCAGTACTTC

size: -
D: -
V: TRBV7-6
J: TRBJ2-2
CDR3: CASSMADSARELFF
DNA: TGTGCCAGCAGCATGGCGGACAGTGCTCGGGAGCTGTTTTTT

size: -
D: -
V: TRBV25-1
J: TRBJ2-3
CDR3: CATGVLDTQYF
DNA: TGTGCCACCGGGGTTTTGGATACGCAGTATTTT

size: -
D: -
V: TRBV5-3
J: TRBJ1-2
CDR3: CASSFQEANYGYTF
DNA: TGTGCCAGCAGCTTCCAAGAAGCTAACTATGGCTACACCTTC

size: -
D: TRBD1
V: TRBV5-6
J: TRBJ2-7
CDR3: CASSPTPGDRGRHEQYF
DNA: TGTGCCAGCAGCCCGACACCGGGGGACAGGGGCAGACACGAGCAGTACTTC